The 16 T cell receptor beta chains below were found in one sample sequenced in a study of siplizumab effects on memory and regulatory T cells. Profiled with immunoSEQ multiplex PCR; TCRdb holds only in-frame clones, not every one. The repertoire includes about 50,000 clones, roughly 87% of them detected once, and 0.35% sits in the top ten. Sequenced input: naive CD8+ T cells sorted from blood. These receptors came from a human donor in good health.

The chain has TRBV27 and TRBJ1-2; 7 bases align to TRBD1. V dropped 2 bases and J dropped 2; count of bases not matched to a gene: 2. CDR1 MNHEY and CDR2 SMNVEV come from the germline V gene (reference sequence). The CDR3 extends over 14 amino acids. CDR3: CASSLQQGNYGYTF. The DNA of the CDR3 is TGTGCCAGCAGTTTACAACAGGGGAACTATGGCTACACCTTC.

The chain couples TRBV6-1 to TRBJ1-1; 9 nucleotides match TRBD1. The CDR3 runs to 15 residues. Germline CDR1 and CDR2: MNHNS and SASEGT. V trimming: 5 bases; J trimming: 0 bases; junction bases outside the gene matches: 4. The CDR3, as DNA: TGTGCCAGCAGTCTGGGACAGGGATTGAACACTGAAGCTTTCTTT. Protein: CASSLGQGLNTEAFF.

V and J are TRBV2 and TRBJ2-3; D is possibly TRBD2 (6 bases). V dropped 7 bases and J dropped 2 bases, with 13 bases sitting between them. Germline CDR1 reads SNHLY; CDR2 reads FYNNEI. CDR3 length: 14 amino acids. The CDR3 bases are TGTGCCAGCAACCTAGCGCCCCTCACAGATACGCAGTATTTT. This codes for CASNLAPLTDTQYF. The whole variable domain, remainder taken from reference TRBV2 and TRBJ2-3, is EPEVTQTPSHQVTQMGQEVILRCVPISNHLYFYWYRQILGQKVEFLVSFYNNEISEKSEIFDDQFSVERPDGSNFTLKIRSTKLEDSAMYFCASNLAPLTDTQYFGPGTRLTVL.

This clone was seen more than once but under ten times. The rearrangement links TRBV7-9 to TRBJ1-2, with 7 bases fitting TRBD1. Per the germline V gene, CDR1 is SEHNR and CDR2 is FQNEAQ (reference sequence). The CDR3 totals 14 residues. After removal of 5 bases from V and 8 bases from J, the junction contained 11 bases not matched to a gene. Written as DNA, the CDR3 is TGTGCCAGCAGCGAAACAGGGGTTTTACGGGGCTACACCTTC. Translated: CASSETGVLRGYTF.

This clone has a handful of counts. The chain joins TRBV30 to TRBJ1-4; a possible D gene is TRBD1 (5 bases). The CDR3 is 17 amino acids. Trimming cost V 3 bases and J 4 bases, with 21 bases left between them. Looked up from germline, CDR1 is GTSNPN and CDR2 is SVGIG (reference sequence). The CDR3 loop reads CAWRGEGPERINEKLFF. CDR3 DNA: TGTGCCTGGAGGGGTGAGGGACCCGAGCGTATTAATGAAAAACTGTTTTTT.

The rearrangement links TRBV6-1 to TRBJ2-3; 10 bases fit TRBD1. The germline V gene encodes CDR1 MNHNS and CDR2 SASEGT. There are 15 residues in the CDR3. With V trimmed by 6 bases and J by 4 bases, 7 bases remained unmatched. CDR3 nucleotides: TGTGCCAGCAGGCCGGGACAGGGGTTGGCAGATACGCAGTATTTT. Its translation is CASRPGQGLADTQYF.

The CDR3 DNA is TGTGCCAGCAGCTTAGTCAGGGGGGCTTTCTTT. Translation: CASSLVRGAFF. The chain has TRBV11-3 and TRBJ1-1; 7 bases are shared with TRBD1. This CDR3 has 11 residues. The trim removed 1 base at V and 11 bases at J, leaving 1 base unmatched. Looked up from germline, CDR1 is SGHNT and CDR2 is YENEEA.

J is TRBJ2-1 and V is TRBV27; 9 bases align to TRBD2. Germline CDR1 MNHEY, CDR2 SMNVEV (reference sequence). The ends lost 2 bases at V and 6 bases at J; junction bases unmatched: 8. CDR3 length: 16 residues. This CDR3 reads CASSLRAGGPFNEQFF. The CDR3 nucleotides read TGTGCCAGCAGTTTAAGGGCGGGAGGGCCATTCAATGAGCAGTTCTTC.

The V gene is TRBV7-9, the J gene TRBJ1-1, with 7 bases lining up with TRBD1. The CDR3 runs 13 residues. Losses at the gene ends were 5 bases for V and 6 bases for J; bases not matched to a gene: 6. In germline, CDR1 is SEHNR, CDR2 FQNEAQ (reference sequence). The chain's CDR3 is CASSVLQGAEAFF. In DNA, the CDR3 is TGTGCCAGCAGCGTACTCCAGGGGGCTGAAGCTTTCTTT.

This sequence joins TRBV2 and TRBJ2-7; D is perhaps TRBD2 (6 bases). The ends were cut back, 10 bases at V and 6 bases at J, with 19 bases in the middle. This CDR3 is built from 13 residues. The germline V gene has CDR1 SNHLY and CDR2 FYNNEI. For the CDR3, the DNA is TGTGCCAAATTCCCGGGCGGGAACGGCGAGCAGTACTTC. It yields the protein CAKFPGGNGEQYF.

The V call is TRBV5-1, the J call TRBJ1-2; maybe TRBD1 (6 bases). V shed 0 bases and J shed 4 bases, with 13 bases lying between them. Germline CDR1 SGHRS, CDR2 YFSETQ. The CDR3 sequence is 15 residues long. The CDR3 region has the DNA TGCGCCAGCAGCTTGGCGCCAGGGGAAGGCTATGGCTACACCTTC. Translated, it gives CASSLAPGEGYGYTF.

The V and J genes are TRBV4-2 and TRBJ2-7; D is uncertain. CDR1 is LGHNA and CDR2 is YNFKEQ in the germline V gene. Trimming cost V 4 bases and J 6 bases, with 16 bases left between them. This CDR3 comprises 14 residues. The CDR3 DNA reads TGTGCCAGCAGCCTGGGTCTTGCGAAAGGCGAGCAGTACTTC. Amino acids: CASSLGLAKGEQYF.

The chain links TRBV6-1 to TRBJ1-1, with 7 bases matching TRBD1. CDR1 and CDR2 from the germline V gene are MNHNS and SASEGT. V dropped 0 bases and J dropped 2; count of bases not matched to a gene: 9. The CDR3 spans 17 residues. Here the CDR3 reads CASSEAYGRGGNTEAFF. DNA of the CDR3: TGTGCCAGCAGTGAAGCGTATGGCAGGGGGGGAAACACTGAAGCTTTCTTT.

The chain carries TRBV18 and TRBJ2-2, with a weak D call TRBD1 (5 bases). Germline V gene data show CDR1 as KGHSH and CDR2 as LQKENI. This CDR3 contains 14 residues. V was pared by 4 bases and J by 4 bases, with 10 bases between. The CDR3 DNA reads TGTGCCAGCTCACTGCGACAGAGCACCGGGGAGCTGTTTTTT. It translates to CASSLRQSTGELFF.

This clone came up once. This rearrangement joins TRBV19 to TRBJ1-5; 9 bases match TRBD1. V shed 6 bases and J 3 bases; nucleotides not matched to a gene: 3. Per the germline V gene, CDR1 is LNHDA and CDR2 is SQIVND (reference sequence). The CDR3 extends over 14 amino acids. The CDR3 protein is CASSGTGPNQPQHF. The CDR3, as DNA: TGTGCCAGTAGCGGGACAGGGCCCAATCAGCCCCAGCATTTT. The whole variable domain, filled in from reference TRBV19 and TRBJ1-5, reads DGGITQSPKYLFRKEGQNVTLSCEQNLNHDAMYWYRQDPGQGLRLIYYSQIVNDFQKGDIAEGYSVSREKKESFPLTVTSAQKNPTAFYLCASSGTGPNQPQHFGDGTRLSIL.

The chain joins TRBV27 to TRBJ2-7; D is unclear. The CDR3 is 14 residues long. The V end was cut by 5 bases, the J end by 3 bases, with 14 bases between. Per the germline V gene, CDR1 is MNHEY and CDR2 is SMNVEV (reference sequence). The chain's CDR3 is CASSGIRTSYEQYF. The CDR3 DNA reads as TGTGCCAGCAGTGGGATCCGGACGAGCTACGAGCAGTACTTC.